One and the same sample provided the 10 T cell receptor beta chains below, sequenced in a study of control samples from healthy donors and cancer patients (dated by TCRdb to the early 2020s). Library preparation employed the immunoSEQ multiplex PCR assay. This is the immuneACCESS table as TCRdb keeps it, with only in-frame sequences that have V and J called. A part of the clones is gone; compared with another copy, unresolved V genes explain less than half, and the rest is unexplained. The sample table shows over 15,000 clones, and roughly four fifths are seen once. The ten largest clones represent 29% of the sample. The sample consisted of PBMCs. These receptors originate from a man at least 80 years old with head and neck cancer.

V usage is TRBV7-2 and J usage is TRBJ2-5, with D possibly called TRBD1 or TRBD2 (6 bases each). Looked up from germline, CDR1 is SGHTA and CDR2 is FQGNSA. Trimming took 0 bases from V and 5 from J, leaving 13 bases between them. The CDR3 runs 15 residues. The CDR3 DNA is TGTGCCAGCAGCTTAGCGGGGGGCAAAGGGGAGACCCAGTACTTC. Its translation: CASSLAGGKGETQYF.

This clone came up once. The rearrangement links TRBV5-1 to TRBJ2-7; 7 bases align to TRBD1. The CDR3 sequence is 17 residues long. Unmatched junction bases numbered 17, after V lost 4 bases and J lost 4 bases. Germline lookup yields CDR1 SGHRS and CDR2 YFSETQ. CDR3 residues: CASSPLPTRGPTYEQYF. The CDR3 coding sequence is TGCGCCAGCAGCCCATTACCAACGAGGGGGCCTACGTACGAGCAGTACTTC. Variable domain in full (rest from reference TRBV5-1 and TRBJ2-7): KAGVTQTPRYLIKTRGQQVTLSCSPISGHRSVSWYQQTPGQGLQFLFEYFSETQRNKGNFPGRFSGRQFSNSRSEMNVSTLELGDSALYLCASSPLPTRGPTYEQYFGPGTRLTVT.

V is TRBV18 and J is TRBJ2-1; TRBD2 might be the D (6 bases). CDR1 is KGHSH and CDR2 is LQKENI in the germline V gene. The CDR3 covers 16 residues. The V end was cut by 1 base, the J end by 8 bases, with 18 bases between. The CDR3 here is CASSPLEGGPGDEQFF. In DNA form, the CDR3 reads TGTGCCAGCTCACCACTTGAGGGAGGCCCTGGCGATGAGCAGTTCTTC. The full variable domain, completed using reference TRBV18 and TRBJ2-1, is NAGVMQNPRHLVRRRGQEARLRCSPMKGHSHVYWYRQLPEEGLKFMVYLQKENIIDESGMPKERFSAEFPKEGPSILRIQQVVRGDSAAYFCASSPLEGGPGDEQFFGPGTRLTVL.

The sample holds one count of this clone. The V and J genes are TRBV20-1 and TRBJ1-1, with TRBD1 identical over 7 bases. Germline V gene sequence: CDR1 DFQATT, CDR2 SNEGSKA (reference sequence). Trimming at V came to 3 bases and at J to 0 bases, leaving 10 bases not matched to a gene. The CDR3 length is 16 residues. CDR3 DNA: TGCAGTGCTAGTGAAGGGGGCCTTTTTATGAACACTGAAGCTTTCTTT. Residues: CSASEGGLFMNTEAFF.

CDR3: CASREEGEDTQYF. The CDR3 DNA reads as TGTGCCAGCCGGGAGGAAGGAGAGGATACGCAGTATTTT. J is TRBJ2-3 and V is TRBV6-5, with 7 nucleotides matching TRBD2. Germline CDR1 is MNHEY and CDR2 is SVGAGI. V shed 8 bases and J 6 bases; nucleotides not matched to a gene: 8. The CDR3 covers 13 residues.

The J gene is TRBJ2-5, the V gene TRBV30, with D unclear. V lost 3 bases, J lost 5 bases, and 7 bases lay in between. Per the germline V gene, CDR1 is GTSNPN and CDR2 is SVGIG (reference sequence). The CDR3 runs 11 residues. The CDR3 DNA follows: TGTGCCTGGAGATTTTGGGAGACCCAGTACTTC. Translation gives CAWRFWETQYF. The full variable domain, with the rest looked up from reference TRBV30 and TRBJ2-5, is SQTIHQWPATLVQPVGSPLSLECTVEGTSNPNLYWYRQAAGRGLQLLFYSVGIGQISSEVPQNLSASRPQDRQFILSSKKLLLSDSGFYLCAWRFWETQYFGPGTRLLVL.

The chain links TRBV10-3 to TRBJ1-2, with 9 nucleotides matching TRBD1. In germline, CDR1 is ENHRY, CDR2 SYGVKD. The CDR3 is made up of 17 amino acids. V lost 0 bases and J lost 6; bases outside the gene matches: 11. CDR3 residues: CAISESMAGQGHNGYTF. The CDR3 DNA reads TGTGCCATCAGTGAGTCGATGGCAGGACAGGGGCATAATGGCTACACCTTC.

This clone was found a few times. Written as DNA, the CDR3 is TGCGCCAGCAGCTTGGGCGGACAGGGTAACTATGGCTACACCTTC. Residues: CASSLGGQGNYGYTF. This chain connects TRBV5-1 to TRBJ1-2; 8 nucleotides agree with TRBD1. The CDR3 covers 15 residues. Germline loops: CDR1 SGHRS, CDR2 YFSETQ. Losses at the gene ends were 0 bases for V and 1 base for J; bases not matched to a gene: 2.

The chain has TRBV6-5 and TRBJ2-7; TRBD1 matches at 7 bases. The germline V gene encodes CDR1 MNHEY and CDR2 SVGAGI. V lost 1 base and J lost 4; bases outside the gene matches: 7. This CDR3 is built from 15 residues. The CDR3 DNA reads as TGTGCCAGCAGTTACTTACAGGGGTTAGGGTACGAGCAGTACTTC. As protein: CASSYLQGLGYEQYF.

This sequence joins TRBV12-3 or TRBV12-4 and TRBJ2-7; D unresolved. This CDR3 is 12 amino acids long. Trimming took 4 bases from V and 4 from J, leaving 8 bases between them. CDR3 DNA sequence: TGTGCCAGCAGTTCCTTCCGGTACGAGCAGTACTTC. This codes for CASSSFRYEQYF.